This TCR beta chain was observed in a study of post-analysis software for immune sequencing data. At the level of the study: The study covered relapsing-remitting, secondary progressive and progressive-relapsing courses of multiple sclerosis. General study findings and limits: In patients, about 5 TRBV segments were more frequent than in controls, with TRBV5-6, TRBV5-1 and TRBV20-1 among them. Compared with controls, patients showed significantly lower normalized Chao1 diversity. Under the F measure, samples that were prepared in one batch clustered strongly together.

Concerning this clonotype: What it binds is unknown.

With 6 bases removed from V and 5 bases from J, the gap between germline ends came to 4 bases. This CDR3 region has 11 residues. Unique-molecular-identifier-tagged TCR beta cDNA libraries were used. The yield from around 1 to 10 million T cells was about 500,000 cDNA molecules in total. TCRdb re-analysed the PCR reads in MiXCR, keeping a single row per CDR3 protein. The profile shows 400,000 to 500,000 distinct CDR3 sequences, roughly 40% of them singletons. The TCR sequence derives from a girl aged 2-10 years with multiple sclerosis. This chain uses TRBV12-3 or TRBV12-4 with TRBJ1-4; D is unclear. Specimen: blood. The CDR3 sequence is CASRLNEKLFF. The CDR3 DNA reads TGTGCCAGCAGGCTGAATGAAAAACTGTTTTTT.